This T cell receptor beta chain was captured in a study of T cell changes during pregnancy in multiple sclerosis. Clones were sequenced by immunoSEQ multiplex PCR, and TCRdb holds only the in-frame ones, with some missing. The data hold tens of thousands of clones, with 85% to 95% observed a single time. From germline, CDR1 is MDHEN and CDR2 SYDVKM. This CDR3 is 14 amino acids long. V was pared by 6 bases and J by 0 bases, with 12 bases between. The sequence came from a female donor with multiple sclerosis, enrolled in a pregnancy study. Sequences were obtained from peripheral blood. V is TRBV28 and J is TRBJ2-7; no reliable D call. The CDR3 spells CASSPSGSSYEQYF. CDR3 DNA: TGTGCCAGCAGCCCAAGTGGCAGCTCCTACGAGCAGTACTTC.